Shown below are 8 T cell receptor beta chains from a single sample sequenced in a study of cytomegalovirus exposure and HLA in healthy donors. The PCR contained 60 Vbeta and 13 Jbeta primers. Generated by immunoSEQ multiplex PCR, the TCRdb table keeps only in-frame clones and is missing some. The table includes 100,000 to 120,000 clones, around 80% detected once. The specimen sequenced was PBMCs. Source of these receptors: a woman aged 55-70 years in good health and CMV-seropositive.

This chain's CDR3 is CASSQGTSEAFF. The CDR3 DNA sequence: TGTGCCAGCTCCCAAGGGACAAGTGAAGCTTTCTTT. The chain has TRBV18 and TRBJ1-1; maybe TRBD1 (6 bases). V was pared by 6 bases and J by 7 bases, with 12 bases between. In germline, CDR1 is KGHSH, CDR2 LQKENI. CDR3 size: 12 residues.

The rearrangement joins TRBV6-6 to TRBJ2-3; weak D call: TRBD2 (6 bases). Trimming removed 7 bases at V and 2 bases at J, with 16 bases between. The germline V gene has CDR1 MNHNY and CDR2 SVGAGI (reference sequence). The CDR3 covers 15 residues. CDR3 residues: CASTKDGTSTDTQYF. Written as DNA, the CDR3 is TGTGCCAGCACCAAAGACGGGACTTCCACAGATACGCAGTATTTT.

The chain employs TRBV19 and TRBJ2-3; the D gene is possibly TRBD2 (7 bases). Trimming removed 6 bases from V and 0 bases from J, with 13 bases in between. Germline V gives CDR1 LNHDA, CDR2 SQIVND (reference sequence). The CDR3 length is 15 residues. As DNA, the CDR3 is TGTGCCAGTAGGACTGCGGGGGCTAGCACAGATACGCAGTATTTT. It translates to CASRTAGASTDTQYF.

The chain is built from TRBV7-3 and TRBJ2-5, with no clear D. The CDR3 has 12 residues. Per the germline V gene, CDR1 is SGHTA and CDR2 is FQGTGA. V lost 5 bases to trimming and J lost 8 bases, with 12 bases between them. CDR3 sequence reads: CASSPDGSTQYF. The CDR3 coding sequence is TGTGCCAGCAGCCCCGACGGGTCCACCCAGTACTTC.

The chain recombines TRBV5-1 with TRBJ2-2, with TRBD1 matching over 9 bases. Trimming cost V 0 bases and J 5 bases; bases outside gene matches: 2. CDR1 is SGHRS, CDR2 YFSETQ, per germline. This CDR3 spans 15 amino acids. As DNA, the CDR3 is TGCGCCAGCAGCTTGGTCGGGACAGGGACCGGGGAGCTGTTTTTT. It encodes CASSLVGTGTGELFF.

The V and J genes are TRBV5-8 and TRBJ2-7; tentatively, D is TRBD2 (6 bases). This CDR3 is built from 13 residues. The germline V and J ends were trimmed by 3 bases and 3 bases, with 10 bases remaining between them. The germline V gene has CDR1 SGHTS and CDR2 YDEGEE. The CDR3 sequence is CASSSGLFYEQYF. The CDR3 nucleotides are TGTGCCAGCAGCTCGGGACTTTTCTACGAGCAGTACTTC.

The chain carries TRBV5-1 and TRBJ1-1; D gene ambiguous. CDR3 size: 17 residues. CDR1 is SGHRS and CDR2 is YFSETQ in the germline V gene. V was shortened by 1 base and J by 6 bases, with 22 bases between the two germline ends. The CDR3 loop is CASSLTRVQALASEAFF. CDR3 DNA sequence: TGCGCCAGCAGCTTGACCCGGGTCCAAGCGTTAGCCTCTGAAGCTTTCTTT.

There are a few counts of this clone. The rearrangement uses TRBV28 and TRBJ2-3; tentatively, D is TRBD2 (5 bases). CDR3 length: 16 residues. Trimming shortened V by 4 bases and J by 0 bases, and 14 bases separated the two germline ends. Germline CDR1 and CDR2: MDHEN and SYDVKM. This CDR3 is CASSWDSEASTDTQYF. The CDR3 nucleotides are TGTGCCAGCAGTTGGGATAGCGAGGCGAGCACAGATACGCAGTATTTT. The whole variable domain, remainder taken from reference TRBV28 and TRBJ2-3, is DVKVTQSSRYLVKRTGEKVFLECVQDMDHENMFWYRQDPGLGLRLIYFSYDVKMKEKGDIPEGYSVSREKKERFSLILESASTNQTSMYLCASSWDSEASTDTQYFGPGTRLTVL.